The 11 T cell receptor beta chains below were found in one sample sequenced in a study of T cell responses to AZD1222 COVID-19 vaccine. TCRdb keeps only in-frame clones here, not all; method: immunoSEQ multiplex PCR. The sample contains about 78,000 clones, about nine tenths of which appear only once. This material consisted of peripheral blood, taken 28 days after the second AZD1222 dose. The receptors shown here come from an adult who received the AZD1222 COVID-19 vaccine.

The rearrangement links TRBV18 to TRBJ1-2, with 8 bases aligning to TRBD1. The CDR3 runs to 16 residues. The V gene end was trimmed by 6 bases and the J gene end by 0 bases; junction bases not matched to a gene: 9. Germline V gene data show CDR1 as KGHSH and CDR2 as LQKENI. CDR3 in DNA: TGTGCCAGCTCGGAGACAGGGGCCCCAGCTAACTATGGCTACACCTTC. This encodes CASSETGAPANYGYTF.

V and J are TRBV5-1 and TRBJ2-1; TRBD2 agrees at 7 bases. Trimming removed 1 base from V and 5 bases from J; junction bases left unmatched: 6. Per the germline V gene, CDR1 is SGHRS and CDR2 is YFSETQ. The CDR3 has 15 amino acids. The CDR3 is CASSLPGGSHNEQFF. In DNA form, the CDR3 reads TGCGCCAGCAGCTTGCCGGGCGGGAGCCACAATGAGCAGTTCTTC.

The chain couples TRBV4-2 to TRBJ1-5; no firm D call. Deletions cut 0 bases from V and 6 bases from J, with 6 bases between. The CDR3 loop spans 13 amino acids. CDR1 is LGHNA and CDR2 is YNFKEQ in the germline V gene. The CDR3 DNA reads TGTGCCAGCAGCCAAGATCATACTCAGCCCCAGCATTTT. Encoded protein: CASSQDHTQPQHF.

The gene calls are TRBV19 and TRBJ1-1; unclear D gene. Germline values: CDR1 LNHDA, CDR2 SQIVND (reference sequence). The CDR3 runs 13 residues. V was clipped by 7 bases and J by 1 base, with 10 bases between them. CDR3 in DNA: TGTGCCAGTACCAAAGACGGGAACACTGAAGCTTTCTTT. The encoded protein is CASTKDGNTEAFF.

The chain links TRBV18 to TRBJ1-2; 10 nucleotides agree with TRBD1. V was pared by 3 bases and J by 8 bases, with 6 bases of the junction left unmatched. The CDR3 is 14 amino acids. Germline CDR1 KGHSH, CDR2 LQKENI. DNA of the CDR3: TGTGCCAGCTCACCGACAGGGGGCCGAGTCGGCTACACCTTC. Amino acid sequence: CASSPTGGRVGYTF.

With regard to this clone: Other DNA variants within this sample encode the same CDR3. The chain carries TRBV11-3 and TRBJ1-1; possible D gene TRBD1, 5 bases. In germline, CDR1 is SGHNT, CDR2 YENEEA. The germline V and J ends were trimmed by 1 base and 1 base, with 7 bases remaining between them. This CDR3 has 14 residues. The DNA for the CDR3 is TGTGCCAGCAGCTTAGGGAGGGGGAACACTGAAGCTTTCTTT. Protein sequence: CASSLGRGNTEAFF.

V is TRBV29-1 and J is TRBJ1-4; D remains unclear. The CDR3 extends over 14 amino acids. V was shortened by 3 bases and J by 8 bases, with 16 bases between the two germline ends. The germline gives CDR1 SQVTM, CDR2 ANQGSEA. CDR3 in amino acids: CSVEGSPREEKLFF. The CDR3 bases are TGCAGCGTTGAGGGGTCACCGCGGGAGGAAAAACTGTTTTTT.

The chain is built from TRBV3-1 (or the pseudogene TRBV3-2) and TRBJ1-1; unclear D gene. The CDR3 covers 14 residues. With 4 bases removed from V and 4 bases from J, the gap between germline ends came to 13 bases. Germline CDR1 LGHDT, CDR2 YNNKEL (reference sequence). CDR3 region: CASSRLSASTEAFF. The CDR3 DNA sequence: TGTGCCAGCAGCCGATTGTCGGCTTCCACTGAAGCTTTCTTT.

The DNA of the CDR3 is TGTGCCAGCAGTTTTGGGGTACATGAGCAGTTCTTC. Encoded protein: CASSFGVHEQFF. The chain recombines TRBV12-3 or TRBV12-4 with TRBJ2-1; no firm D call. The CDR3 spans 12 residues. Trimming stripped 3 bases from V and 8 bases from J, with 8 bases between.

The rearrangement joins TRBV30 to TRBJ2-7, with 7 bases fitting TRBD2. The germline V gene encodes CDR1 GTSNPN and CDR2 SVGIG (reference sequence). This CDR3 has 15 amino acids. The V segment lost 2 bases and the J segment 4 bases; nucleotides outside the gene matches: 11. CDR3 DNA: TGTGCCTGGAGTAGAGGTGGTAGCGGGCGTTACGAGCAGTACTTC. Translating gives CAWSRGGSGRYEQYF.

This clone was observed a handful of times. The chain couples TRBV7-8 to TRBJ1-5, with D possibly TRBD1 on 6 matching bases. The CDR3 spans 15 residues. CDR1 is SGHVS and CDR2 is FQNEAQ in the germline V gene. Between the trimmed V and J ends, which lost 5 bases and 7 bases, there was a span of 18 bases. Written as DNA, the CDR3 is TGTGCCAGCAGCCCAGACAGGTTACTGGGACAGCCCCAGCATTTT. Its protein product is CASSPDRLLGQPQHF.